This T cell receptor beta chain was documented in a study of T cell changes during pregnancy in multiple sclerosis. Data came from immunoSEQ multiplex PCR; TCRdb stores just in-frame clones and leaves some out. The sample holds 30,000 or so clones; about 93% are singletons and the top ten take approximately 0.39%. CDR3 length: 13 amino acids. The sequence came from a female donor with multiple sclerosis, enrolled in a pregnancy study. V gene TRBV12-2 combines with J gene TRBJ2-5; the table gives TRBD1 as D, unverified against the DNA. TRBV12-2 is labeled a pseudogene. The starting material was CD4+ T cells from peripheral blood mononuclear cells, obtained after pregnancy. The CDR3, as DNA: TGTGCAAGTCGCTTACCAGGTGAGGAGACCCAGTACTTC. Residues: CASRLPGEETQYF.